The 19 T cell receptor beta chains below were found in one sample sequenced in a study of blood T cell repertoires in COVID-19 (dated by TCRdb to the early 2020s). The library was built by means of the immunoSEQ multiplex PCR assay. TCRdb retrieved this table from immuneACCESS and kept in-frame rearrangements only. Not all clones are present; in checked studies, unresolved V genes account for under half, and no reason is known for the remainder. The sample table records 250,000 to 300,000 clones; around nine tenths of these occur just once. The top ten clones comprise about 0.94% of the sample. Sequencing was carried out using peripheral blood. These receptors all stem from a woman aged 40 to 50 who had recovered from COVID-19.

The rearrangement links TRBV28 to TRBJ1-2, with D tentatively TRBD1 (5 bases). This CDR3 has 14 amino acids. The germline V gene encodes CDR1 MDHEN and CDR2 SYDVKM. V was cut by 8 bases and J by 1 base, with 14 bases left in between. For the CDR3, the DNA is TGTGCCAGCCATCGGCGGGGGGGTAACTATGGCTACACCTTC. Translating gives CASHRRGGNYGYTF.

The J gene is TRBJ1-1, the V gene TRBV6-2 or TRBV6-3; tentative D call: TRBD1 (5 bases). V was clipped by 6 bases and J by 2 bases, with 10 bases between them. The CDR3 is 13 residues long. The germline gives CDR1 MNHEY, CDR2 SVGEGT. CDR3 in amino acids: CASSSWGNTEAFF. Here the CDR3 DNA reads TGTGCCAGCAGCTCATGGGGCAACACTGAAGCTTTCTTT.

V is TRBV13 and J is TRBJ2-7, with TRBD1 matching 8 bases. The CDR3 spans 16 residues. CDR1 is PRHDT, CDR2 FYEKMQ, per germline (reference sequence). V was clipped by 1 base and J by 4 bases; unmatched bases: 9. CDR3 protein: CASSLARDRYAYEQYF. Written as DNA, the CDR3 is TGTGCCAGCAGCTTAGCAAGGGACAGGTATGCTTACGAGCAGTACTTC.

The sample holds one count of this clone. This chain connects TRBV9 to TRBJ2-7, with 7 bases identical to TRBD1. V lost 4 bases, J lost 4 bases, and 5 bases stayed unmatched. The V gene's germline CDR1 is SGDLS and CDR2 YYNGEE. The CDR3 spans 13 residues. CDR3 region: CASSPGQDYEQYF. CDR3 DNA sequence: TGTGCCAGCAGCCCTGGACAGGATTACGAGCAGTACTTC.

The rearrangement uses TRBV11-2 and TRBJ2-7; D gene ambiguous. Trimming cost V 0 bases and J 5 bases, with 14 bases left between them. The CDR3 length is 15 residues. In germline, CDR1 is SGHAT, CDR2 FQNNGV. The CDR3 DNA is TGTGCCAGCAGCTTAGATTTGACTCAACCCCACGAGCAGTACTTC. It codes for CASSLDLTQPHEQYF.

This rearrangement joins TRBV24-1 to TRBJ2-1; 9 nucleotides match TRBD2. After removal of 2 bases from V and 8 bases from J, the junction contained 9 bases not matched to a gene. The V gene's germline CDR1 is KGHDR and CDR2 SFDVKD. This CDR3 region has 16 residues. CDR3 in amino acids: CATSDSLSGRLDEQFF. The DNA for the CDR3 is TGTGCCACCAGTGATTCCCTTAGCGGGAGACTCGATGAGCAGTTCTTC.

The chain is built from TRBV27 and TRBJ2-7, with 8 nucleotides matching TRBD2. CDR3 length equals 14 residues. V lost 5 bases and J lost 7; bases outside the gene matches: 10. Germline V gene sequence: CDR1 MNHEY, CDR2 SMNVEV (reference sequence). The chain's CDR3 is CASSDGLARGEQYF. CDR3 nucleotide sequence: TGTGCCAGCAGTGATGGACTAGCCCGGGGAGAGCAGTACTTC.

This chain uses TRBV19 with TRBJ2-5; 9 nucleotides line up with TRBD1. Trimming took 5 bases from V and 3 from J; bases not matched to a gene: 10. The CDR3 length is 16 residues. Per the germline V gene, CDR1 is LNHDA and CDR2 is SQIVND (reference sequence). This CDR3 is CASSAGTGWGEETQYF. CDR3 nucleotides: TGTGCCAGTAGTGCTGGGACAGGGTGGGGGGAAGAGACCCAGTACTTC.

V is TRBV28 and J is TRBJ2-5; no clear D gene. Trimming stripped 5 bases from V and 1 base from J, with 23 bases between. The CDR3 runs 18 residues. CDR1 is MDHEN and CDR2 is SYDVKM in the germline V gene. The CDR3 loop reads CASSPLLGQAWAQETQYF. For the CDR3, the DNA is TGTGCCAGCAGTCCCCTCCTGGGTCAGGCGTGGGCCCAAGAGACCCAGTACTTC.

This clone was found a few times. The chain has TRBV5-1 and TRBJ1-6, with TRBD1 identical over 7 bases. Trimming at V came to 0 bases and at J to 8 bases, leaving 5 bases not matched to a gene. CDR3 size: 15 residues. Germline V gives CDR1 SGHRS, CDR2 YFSETQ. The CDR3: CASSLAGTADSPLHF. In nucleotides, the CDR3 is TGCGCCAGCAGCTTGGCCGGGACAGCAGATTCACCCCTCCACTTT. Drawing the rest from reference TRBV5-1 and TRBJ1-6, the complete variable domain is KAGVTQTPRYLIKTRGQQVTLSCSPISGHRSVSWYQQTPGQGLQFLFEYFSETQRNKGNFPGRFSGRQFSNSRSEMNVSTLELGDSALYLCASSLAGTADSPLHFGNGTRLTVT.

The chain recombines TRBV18 with TRBJ2-1; D remains unclear. The CDR3 covers 12 residues. Germline assignment: CDR1 KGHSH and CDR2 LQKENI. Between the trimmed V and J ends, which lost 3 bases and 4 bases, there was a span of 4 bases. The CDR3 spells CASSPGYNEQFF. Written as DNA, the CDR3 is TGTGCCAGCTCACCCGGGTACAATGAGCAGTTCTTC.

The chain employs TRBV7-9 and TRBJ2-3; 13 bases are shared with TRBD2. The junction had 7 bases not matched to a gene; V was cut back by 4 bases and J by 6 bases. Germline-derived CDR1 and CDR2 are SEHNR and FQNEAQ (reference sequence). CDR3 length: 16 amino acids. This chain's CDR3 is CASSWGGTSGIDTQYF. The CDR3 region has the DNA TGTGCCAGCAGCTGGGGGGGGACTAGCGGGATTGATACGCAGTATTTT.

The chain is built from TRBV24-1 and TRBJ1-4, with D possibly being TRBD1 (6 bases). V was pared by 4 bases and J by 0 bases, with 11 bases between. This CDR3 is built from 16 residues. Germline V gene data show CDR1 as KGHDR and CDR2 as SFDVKD. CDR3 amino acids: CATSDRTAATNEKLFF. For the CDR3, the DNA is TGTGCCACCAGTGACCGGACAGCCGCAACTAATGAAAAACTGTTTTTT.

This chain connects TRBV19 to TRBJ2-2, with D possibly being TRBD1 (6 bases). The V gene's germline CDR1 is LNHDA and CDR2 SQIVND (reference sequence). The V and J ends lost 7 bases and 0 bases respectively, with 15 bases between them. The CDR3 is 16 residues long. The CDR3 DNA sequence: TGTGCCAGTAAGAATACAGGGAGCTCGAACACCGGGGAGCTGTTTTTT. Its translation: CASKNTGSSNTGELFF.

This clone showed up many times. The chain uses TRBV7-9 and TRBJ1-6; maybe TRBD1 (6 bases). Per germline, CDR1 SEHNR and CDR2 FQNEAQ (reference sequence). The CDR3 covers 13 residues. Trimming took 10 bases from V and 7 from J, leaving 14 bases between them. The CDR3 loop reads CATQGPENSPLHF. Here the CDR3 DNA reads TGTGCCACCCAGGGGCCGGAGAATTCACCCCTCCACTTT.

DNA for the CDR3: TGTGCCAGCAGGACAGGGGCGAACACCGGGGAGCTGTTTTTT. Translated, it gives CASRTGANTGELFF. The chain uses TRBV6-4 and TRBJ2-2; 8 bases line up with TRBD1. The J segment lost 0 bases and the V segment lost 6 bases, leaving 0 bases of the junction unmatched. Germline values: CDR1 MRHNA, CDR2 SNTAGT. The CDR3 is made up of 14 amino acids.

The CDR3 spells CASSFGIDNEQFF. CDR3 in DNA: TGTGCCAGCAGCTTTGGCATCGACAATGAGCAGTTCTTC. This chain joins TRBV7-3 and TRBJ2-1; no definite D call. The V and J ends lost 3 bases and 5 bases respectively, with 8 bases between them. The CDR3 totals 13 residues. Germline V gene sequence: CDR1 SGHTA, CDR2 FQGTGA. The full variable domain, rest sourced from reference TRBV7-3 and TRBJ2-1, is GAGVSQTPSNKVTEKGKYVELRCDPISGHTALYWYRQSLGQGPEFLIYFQGTGAADDSGLPNDRFFAVRPEGSVSTLKIQRTERGDSAVYLCASSFGIDNEQFFGPGTRLTVL.

J is TRBJ2-5 and V is TRBV12-2; no DNA check was done on the table's D call, TRBD2. TRBV12-2 is termed a pseudogene. The CDR3 totals 15 residues. The CDR3, as DNA: TGTGCAAGTCGCTTATCGGGACTAGCGGAGGAGACCCAGTACTTC. Encoded protein: CASRLSGLAEETQYF.

The rearrangement joins TRBV7-6 to TRBJ1-1; TRBD1 matches at 7 bases. With 5 bases clipped from V and 0 bases from J, the junction kept 18 bases outside the gene matches. Germline values: CDR1 SGHVS, CDR2 FNYEAQ. This CDR3 is 19 amino acids long. The CDR3 is CASSPGENRDSYLNTEAFF. The CDR3 DNA follows: TGTGCCAGCAGCCCGGGGGAAAACCGGGACAGCTACCTGAACACTGAAGCTTTCTTT.